This T cell receptor (beta chain) was sequenced in a study of blood T cell repertoires in COVID-19. The wider study: Researchers got acute and convalescent COVID-19 samples from the United States, Italy and Spain. T cells, B-cell-depleted T cells, or PBMCs supplied cDNA or gDNA.

This CDR3 contains 15 residues. CDR1 and CDR2 from the germline V gene are MDHEN and SYDVKM. The ends lost 5 bases at V and 12 bases at J; junction bases unmatched: 18. As processed by the authors: Estimation of nucleated cell counts was performed using reference gene primer amplification. The repertoire was sequenced with immunoSEQ multiplex PCR; TCRdb's copy has only in-frame clones and lacks some. The V and J calls and clone size were taken over from that table, and D and trimming were inferred from the DNA. The table shows 75,000 to 80,000 clones, with about 88% occurring only once. Sequencing used peripheral blood. This clonotype was sampled from a human donor in a cohort sampled during active COVID-19. The V call is TRBV28, the J call TRBJ2-7; 8 bases map to TRBD2. CDR3 in amino acids: CASSSTREGTLTLYF. As DNA, the CDR3 is TGTGCCAGCAGTAGCACACGGGAGGGGACCCTTACTTTGTACTTC.